Each of the 27 T cell receptor beta chains below was sequenced from the same sample in a study of blood T cell repertoires in COVID-19. The data were produced by immunoSEQ multiplex PCR, yet TCRdb's version contains in-frame clones alone and is incomplete. The sample lists fewer than 350,000 clones, 85% occurring once. Sequenced input: PBMCs or T cells enriched from blood (not recorded which). All receptors derive from a woman in her thirties who had been exposed to COVID-19.

The chain recombines TRBV11-2 with TRBJ1-4; D may be TRBD1 (6 bases). V was trimmed by 6 bases and J by 0 bases, leaving 11 bases between them. Per the germline V gene, CDR1 is SGHAT and CDR2 is FQNNGV. The CDR3 spans 15 residues. CDR3 bases: TGTGCCAGCAGGTCCGGACAGACAACTAATGAAAAACTGTTTTTT. As protein: CASRSGQTTNEKLFF.

The rearrangement joins TRBV30 to TRBJ2-7; 9 nucleotides align to TRBD1. Germline CDR1 and CDR2: GTSNPN and SVGIG (reference sequence). The V gene end was trimmed by 0 bases and the J gene end by 4 bases; junction bases not matched to a gene: 7. The CDR3 loop spans 15 amino acids. CDR3 nucleotide sequence: TGTGCCTGGAGTGTACCTGACAGGGGGAAATACGAGCAGTACTTC. As protein: CAWSVPDRGKYEQYF. Together with reference TRBV30 and TRBJ2-7, the CDR3 gives the full variable domain: SQTIHQWPATLVQPVGSPLSLECTVEGTSNPNLYWYRQAAGRGLQLLFYSVGIGQISSEVPQNLSASRPQDRQFILSSKKLLLSDSGFYLCAWSVPDRGKYEQYFGPGTRLTVT.

This chain uses TRBV6-5 with TRBJ2-7, with 11 bases fitting TRBD1. Germline values: CDR1 MNHEY, CDR2 SVGAGI. The CDR3 runs to 15 residues. V trimming: 2 bases; J trimming: 7 bases; junction bases outside the gene matches: 7. This chain's CDR3 is CASSYTRDRGDEQYF. The CDR3 DNA reads as TGTGCCAGCAGTTACACTAGGGACAGGGGGGATGAGCAGTACTTC.

In its sample, this clone was seen once. The V gene is TRBV3-1 (or the pseudogene TRBV3-2), the J gene TRBJ1-5; D remains unclear. V lost 5 bases to trimming and J lost 7 bases, with 9 bases between them. The germline V gene encodes CDR1 LGHDT and CDR2 YNNKEL (reference sequence). This CDR3 comprises 12 residues. CDR3 region: CASSENSQPQHF. Written as DNA, the CDR3 is TGTGCCAGCAGCGAAAACAGCCAGCCCCAGCATTTT.

The V call is TRBV20-1, the J call TRBJ2-3; the D is unclear. Germline V gene lookup returns CDR1 DFQATT and CDR2 SNEGSKA (reference sequence). There are 11 residues in the CDR3. Deletions cut 0 bases from V and 7 bases from J, with 5 bases between. The CDR3 bases are TGCAGTGCTAGAGATCCCAATACGCAGTATTTT. Its protein product is CSARDPNTQYF.

The chain employs TRBV10-3 and TRBJ2-2, with 9 nucleotides matching TRBD1. This CDR3 is 16 amino acids long. The ends lost 7 bases at V and 3 bases at J; junction bases unmatched: 9. CDR1 and CDR2 (germline): ENHRY, SYGVKD. CDR3: CAIKESTGGYTGELFF. The CDR3 DNA is TGTGCCATCAAGGAAAGCACAGGGGGCTACACCGGGGAGCTGTTTTTT.

This clone has just one count. This chain links TRBV7-2 with TRBJ2-2, with D unclear. The CDR3 has 13 residues. Trimming removed 6 bases at V and 4 bases at J, with 9 bases between. From germline, CDR1 is SGHTA and CDR2 FQGNSA. The CDR3 DNA follows: TGTGCCAGCAGTCCAAGCCGCACCGGGGAGCTGTTTTTT. Protein: CASSPSRTGELFF.

The chain has TRBV12-5 and TRBJ2-7; 9 nucleotides match TRBD2. CDR3 length: 15 amino acids. After removal of 3 bases from V and 1 base from J, the junction contained 4 bases not matched to a gene. CDR1 is LGHNT, CDR2 FRNRAP, per germline. CDR3 nucleotides: TGTGCTAGTGGTTTAGCGCTAGCGGGGTCCTACGAGCAGTACTTC. It encodes CASGLALAGSYEQYF.

This clone was seen only a few times. The gene calls are TRBV19 and TRBJ2-3; 8 nucleotides match TRBD2. Germline V lookup: CDR1 LNHDA, CDR2 SQIVND (reference sequence). The CDR3 spans 15 residues. With 3 bases clipped from V and 5 bases from J, the junction kept 7 bases outside the gene matches. CDR3 sequence: CASSISAGGVDTQYF. The CDR3 region has the DNA TGTGCCAGTAGTATTTCTGCGGGGGGTGTAGATACGCAGTATTTT.

This chain connects TRBV18 to TRBJ2-1, with 12 nucleotides matching TRBD2. Germline trimming cut 4 bases from V and 1 base from J; bases unmatched to any gene: 14. The CDR3 has 20 amino acids. The V gene's germline CDR1 is KGHSH and CDR2 LQKENI. The CDR3 sequence is CASSLYSSSGRALSYNEQFF. The CDR3 DNA sequence: TGTGCCAGCTCACTTTACTCGTCTAGCGGGAGGGCCCTTTCCTACAATGAGCAGTTCTTC.

The rearrangement links TRBV6-2 or TRBV6-3 to TRBJ1-3; unclear D gene. Deletions cut 3 bases from V and 3 bases from J, with 3 bases between. This CDR3 region has 12 residues. Germline V gene sequence: CDR1 MNHEY, CDR2 SVGEGT. The CDR3 bases are TGTGCCAGCAGTTATTATGGAAACACCATATATTTT. Protein: CASSYYGNTIYF.

As for this clone: Other DNA sequences in this specimen translate into the identical CDR3. J is TRBJ1-6 and V is TRBV6-5; possible D gene TRBD1, 6 bases. The germline V and J ends were trimmed by 2 bases and 7 bases, with 9 bases remaining between them. Germline values: CDR1 MNHEY, CDR2 SVGAGI. CDR3 size: 14 residues. CDR3 sequence: CASSYGQGNSPLHF. For the CDR3, the DNA is TGTGCCAGCAGTTACGGGCAGGGGAATTCACCCCTCCACTTT.

The chain's CDR3 is CASRLLRSQGTQPQHF. CDR3 coding DNA: TGTGCCAGCAGACTCTTACGGAGCCAGGGGACTCAGCCCCAGCATTTT. This chain links TRBV2 with TRBJ1-5; possibly TRBD1 for D (6 bases). The CDR3 is 16 amino acids. CDR1 SNHLY and CDR2 FYNNEI come from the germline V gene. The V end lost 6 bases, the J end lost 6 bases, and 21 bases lay between the germline ends.

The chain links TRBV24-1 to TRBJ1-3; 8 bases fit TRBD1. Germline trimming cut 4 bases from V and 4 bases from J; bases unmatched to any gene: 8. This CDR3 has 16 residues. Per germline, CDR1 KGHDR and CDR2 SFDVKD. The CDR3 DNA reads as TGTGCCACCAGTGACCCAAGGACAGGGTTCGGAAACACCATATATTTT. It translates to CATSDPRTGFGNTIYF.

The chain links TRBV28 to TRBJ2-1, with 14 bases lining up with TRBD2. The CDR3 covers 15 residues. Trimming at V came to 6 bases and at J to 7 bases, leaving 5 bases not matched to a gene. Germline V gene data show CDR1 as MDHEN and CDR2 as SYDVKM. CDR3 nucleotides: TGTGCCAGCAGAAGGACTAGCGGGAGGTTGAATGAGCAGTTCTTC. Translated, it gives CASRRTSGRLNEQFF.

The chain combines TRBV10-3 with TRBJ1-1; 8 bases fit TRBD1. The germline V gene has CDR1 ENHRY and CDR2 SYGVKD. J gave up 7 bases and V 2 bases, and 9 bases lay outside the gene matches. The CDR3 length is 15 residues. CDR3: CAISEETGDTGEAFF. Written as DNA, the CDR3 is TGTGCCATCAGTGAGGAGACAGGGGACACGGGTGAAGCTTTCTTT.

This clone was seen at least ten times. The V and J genes are TRBV12-3 or TRBV12-4 and TRBJ1-1; TRBD1 is a possible D gene (6 bases). The ends were cut back, 2 bases at V and 6 bases at J, with 7 bases in the middle. The CDR3 has 12 residues. The CDR3 sequence is CASSLSGAEAFF. In nucleotides, the CDR3 is TGTGCCAGCAGTTTATCAGGGGCTGAAGCTTTCTTT.

The chain is built from TRBV30 and TRBJ2-3, with D possibly TRBD1 on 5 matching bases. The CDR3 length is 14 residues. Trimming removed 4 bases at V and 1 base at J, with 12 bases between. Germline values: CDR1 GTSNPN, CDR2 SVGIG (reference sequence). The DNA of the CDR3 is TGTGCCTGGACGCCACAGGATCGCACAGATACGCAGTATTTT. Its translation is CAWTPQDRTDTQYF.

The genes are TRBV29-1 and TRBJ1-3; 8 bases agree with TRBD1. With V trimmed by 4 bases and J by 4 bases, 6 bases remained unmatched. The CDR3 runs to 14 residues. CDR1 and CDR2 (germline): SQVTM, ANQGSEA. The CDR3 DNA reads TGCAGCGTTGGGACAGGGTTTGCGGGAAACACCATATATTTT. It yields the protein CSVGTGFAGNTIYF.

V usage is TRBV5-3 and J usage is TRBJ2-7; 11 bases map to TRBD2. TRBV5-3 has ORF status, its function being uncertain. With V trimmed by 4 bases and J by 4 bases, 7 bases remained unmatched. This CDR3 is 15 amino acids long. DNA of the CDR3: TGTGCCAGAAGCATCCAACTAGCGGGAGAATACGAGCAGTACTTC. Translation gives CARSIQLAGEYEQYF.

V gene TRBV5-1 combines with J gene TRBJ2-7, with 8 bases aligning to TRBD1. The CDR3 spans 15 residues. J lost 6 bases, V lost 0 bases, and 8 bases had no gene match. From germline, CDR1 is SGHRS and CDR2 YFSETQ. The CDR3 DNA reads as TGCGCCAGCAGCTTGGTCTTCGGGACAGGCTCCGAGCAGTACTTC. As protein: CASSLVFGTGSEQYF.

V and J are TRBV5-6 and TRBJ1-2; 9 bases line up with TRBD1. The CDR3 runs 13 residues. The trim removed 4 bases at V and 7 bases at J, leaving 5 bases unmatched. CDR1 is SGHDT and CDR2 is YYEEEE in the germline V gene. CDR3 residues: CASSRDRAAGYTF. The CDR3 coding sequence is TGTGCCAGCAGCAGGGACAGGGCGGCTGGCTACACCTTC.

The rearrangement joins TRBV28 to TRBJ1-2, with a possible D match to TRBD1 (6 bases). Trimming stripped 7 bases from V and 4 bases from J, with 10 bases between. The germline CDR1 and CDR2 sequences are MDHEN and SYDVKM. This CDR3 has 12 amino acids. The CDR3 protein is CASTQGTYGYTF. The CDR3 DNA is TGTGCCAGCACCCAGGGGACCTATGGCTACACCTTC.

This chain links TRBV2 with TRBJ2-3; 9 bases match TRBD1. The V and J ends lost 5 bases and 5 bases, in that order; junction bases with no gene match: 8. Germline-derived CDR1 and CDR2 are SNHLY and FYNNEI. The CDR3 runs to 15 residues. CDR3 DNA sequence: TGTGCCAGCAGTCCTGGACAGGGGAGATTAGATACGCAGTATTTT. It encodes CASSPGQGRLDTQYF. Combining the CDR3 with reference TRBV2 and TRBJ2-3 gives the whole variable domain EPEVTQTPSHQVTQMGQEVILRCVPISNHLYFYWYRQILGQKVEFLVSFYNNEISEKSEIFDDQFSVERPDGSNFTLKIRSTKLEDSAMYFCASSPGQGRLDTQYFGPGTRLTVL.

This rearrangement joins TRBV28 to TRBJ2-7; D unclear. The CDR3 totals 12 residues. Germline CDR1 and CDR2: MDHEN and SYDVKM. Trimming shortened V by 5 bases and J by 2 bases, and 7 bases separated the two germline ends. In DNA form, the CDR3 reads TGTGCCAGCAGTCCACGGGCCTACGAGCAGTACTTC. Protein: CASSPRAYEQYF.

The rearrangement links TRBV4-3 to TRBJ1-4; D remains ambiguous. Germline CDR1 and CDR2: LGHNA and YSLEER. V was clipped by 4 bases and J by 0 bases, with 6 bases between them. The CDR3 consists of 14 residues. CDR3 in DNA: TGCGCCAGCAGCCCAGTTGCAACTAATGAAAAACTGTTTTTT. The encoded protein is CASSPVATNEKLFF.

The chain links TRBV4-1 to TRBJ1-1, with 7 bases fitting TRBD1. This CDR3 comprises 12 residues. Looked up from germline, CDR1 is MGHRA and CDR2 is YSYEKL. Unmatched junction bases numbered 1, after V lost 1 base and J lost 8 bases. The DNA of the CDR3 is TGCGCCAGCAGCCAAGTGGACAGGGAAGCTTTCTTT. Protein sequence: CASSQVDREAFF.